This T cell receptor beta chain was sequenced in a study of graft-versus-host responses after intestinal transplantation (dated by TCRdb to the early 2020s). The study in broad terms: Recipients received multivisceral, liver-intestinal, or isolated intestinal transplants. Every recipient was given anti-thymocyte globulin induction, then maintenance tacrolimus and steroids for roughly 3 years. After intestinal transplantation, graft-versus-host and host-versus-graft alloreactive T cell clones were followed in the graft, circulation and bone marrow using bulk TCR-beta CDR3 sequencing. Alloreactive clones were identified by sequencing pre-transplant mixed lymphocyte reaction products and comparing them with unstimulated pre-transplant donor and recipient T cells. The cohort enrolled about two dozen intestinal transplant recipients including one retransplant, and a few patients lacking pretransplant specimens were excluded. A peak of at least 4% donor T cells among recipient peripheral blood mononuclear cells was the definition used for donor T cell macrochimerism. Samples from a few later patients were sequenced in-house on an Illumina MiSeq with MiXCR processing rather than by the commercial service.

The sample's time point, from its label and the paper: cells obtained before transplantation from donor or recipient. In the mixed lymphocyte reactions, around 200,000 CFSE-labeled pre-transplant responders were plated with around 200,000 irradiated violet-dye-labeled stimulators and cultured for 5 to 6 days. After the mixed lymphocyte reaction, proliferating CD3+CD4+CFSE-low and CD3+CD8+CFSE-low responder cells were FACS-sorted on a BD Influx sorter. The library relied on the immunoSEQ multiplex PCR assay. For most patients, genomic DNA was isolated using the Qiagen DNeasy Blood and Tissue Kit and was shipped frozen to Adaptive Biotechnologies for TCR sequencing. For most patients, high-throughput TCR-beta CDR3 sequencing of genomic DNA was performed by Adaptive Biotechnologies. The source study handled its data this way. Adaptive's ImmunoSEQ software was the source of the TCR sequencing data for 15 to 20 patients, while a few other patients were processed with MiXCR and VDJtools. To correct CD4 versus CD8 sorting errors, any sequence found in both subsets at a frequency ratio below 5:1 was removed. CDR3 nucleotide sequences shared by donor and recipient were removed because the origin of these sequences could not be assigned. To be classed as alloreactive, a clone needed at least 2-fold expansion over unstimulated cells and a minimum CFSE-low frequency of 0.002% (template counts) or 0.001% (read counts). Mappable clones were those detected in sequenced pre-transplant spleen, lymph node, or MLR CFSE-low populations of the donor or recipient. The cumulative frequency of alloreactive clones was calculated as a percentage of all sequences, weighted by copy number. The immuneACCESS repertoire file appears here via TCRdb, limited to in-frame rearrangements. These files lack a portion of the clones; in checked studies, under half of the deficit traces to unresolved V genes, and the cause of the others is not known. D and trimming were read from the DNA, whereas the V and J calls and clone size are those reported in that table. This sample is represented by more than 12,000 clones; about 30% of them were singletons. In total, the top ten clones hold around 6% of the sample.

This clone showed up just a few times. No base-level quality is on record; no much larger clone is a single base apart. The V end loses 4 bases and the J end loses 10 bases, and a stretch of 15 bases separates them. In the germline V gene, CDR1 corresponds to SGDLS and CDR2 to YYNGEE. Taken from cysteine to phenylalanine, the CDR3 has 13 residues. Just the 39-base CDR3 DNA is kept, in frame starting at base 1. Paper-wide results and their limitations: High GvH to HvG T cell clonal ratios were observed in the allografts of patients with donor T cell macrochimerism. Conclusions were limited by the relatively low number and heterogeneity of intestinal transplant patients. Early after transplant, peak levels of circulating GvH clones were associated with declines in HvG clones. GvH clones were detected in recipient bone marrow, and some appeared earlier in ileal mucosa or blood, consistent with an intestinal mucosal origin.

The specimen comprised alloreactive CD4+ T cells from a mixed lymphocyte reaction culture, sampled before intestinal transplant. The cell subset or site label, as the study defines it: CFSE-low proliferating T cells sorted from approximately 6-day pre-transplant mixed lymphocyte reaction (GvH or HvG direction). The receptor chain draws on TRBV9 and TRBJ2-1, with no D gene named confidently. This sequence was found in a human patient who received an intestinal transplant. The CDR3 is CASSTLSQGEQFF. The nucleotide sequence is given as TGTGCCAGCAGCACACTTAGCCAAGGGGAGCAGTTCTTC.